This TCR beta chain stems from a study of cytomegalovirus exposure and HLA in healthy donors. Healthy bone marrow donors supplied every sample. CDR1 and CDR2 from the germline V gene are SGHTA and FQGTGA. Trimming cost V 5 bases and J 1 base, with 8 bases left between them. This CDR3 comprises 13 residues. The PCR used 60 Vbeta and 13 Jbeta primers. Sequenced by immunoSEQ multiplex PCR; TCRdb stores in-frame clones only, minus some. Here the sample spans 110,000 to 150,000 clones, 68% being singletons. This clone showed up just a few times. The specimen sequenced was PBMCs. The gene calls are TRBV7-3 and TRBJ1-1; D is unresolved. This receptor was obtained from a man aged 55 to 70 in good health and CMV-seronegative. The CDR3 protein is CASSRDGNTEAFF. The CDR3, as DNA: TGTGCCAGCAGCCGGGATGGGAACACTGAAGCTTTCTTT.